These T cell receptor beta chains were read from a single sample in a study of blood T cell repertoires in COVID-19. Clones were read by immunoSEQ multiplex PCR, and TCRdb kept only the in-frame ones, dropping some. The sample contains about 130,000 clones, 85% of which appear only once. The sequenced material came from peripheral blood. All receptors come from a man older than 75 with active or convalescent COVID-19. Both conserved end residues are part of each CDR3. A D gene is named only where the DNA matches it firmly. Clone size, where shown, is once, few, many, or a class for clones that have expanded.

j_call d_call clone_size v_call cdr3_nt cdr3_aa
TRBJ1-5 NA NA TRBV28 TGTGCCAGCAGTTTTAGGGGCAGGGTCGGCAATCAGCCCCAGCATTTT CASSFRGRVGNQPQHF
TRBJ1-6 TRBD1 NA TRBV7-3 TGTGCCAGCAGCGCCGGGACAGTCTATAATTCACCCCTCCACTTT CASSAGTVYNSPLHF
TRBJ1-4 NA NA TRBV25-1 TGTGCCAGCAGTGATCACGACGGCGACCTAGAGGATGAAAAACTGTTTTTT CASSDHDGDLEDEKLFF
TRBJ2-3 NA NA TRBV5-5 TGTGCCAGCAGCTTTGGGGCAGGGATTAGCACAGATACGCAGTATTTT CASSFGAGISTDTQYF
TRBJ1-2 TRBD1 NA TRBV2 TGTGCCAGCAGTCAGTACAGGGGGCAGGGGTATGGCTACACCTTC CASSQYRGQGYGYTF
TRBJ1-1 NA NA TRBV7-3 TGTGCCAGCAGCTTAAATTATGTAAACAGAAACACTGAAGCTTTCTTT CASSLNYVNRNTEAFF
TRBJ1-2 TRBD1 NA TRBV2 TGTGCCAGCAGTTCTAGTGGACAGGGTAACTATGGCTACACCTTC CASSSSGQGNYGYTF
TRBJ2-3 NA once TRBV7-3 TGTGCCAGCAGCCGGTCCTTAGGGGCGGGAACAGATACGCAGTATTTT CASSRSLGAGTDTQYF
TRBJ1-2 NA few TRBV5-4 TGTGCCAGCAGCTTGGACCCCAACGGGGGGGCGCTGGGCTACACCTTC CASSLDPNGGALGYTF
TRBJ2-7 NA NA TRBV6-6 TGTGCCAGCAGCTCTCGGACAGGGGAAGGTCCTAAAGGCGGGAGGGAGTCACCCTACGAGCAGTACTTC CASSSRTGEGPKGGRESPYEQYF
TRBJ2-2 NA NA TRBV7-8 TGTGCCAGCAGCTCAGCGGTGGTTGGAGTCACCGGGGAGCTGTTTTTT CASSSAVVGVTGELFF
TRBJ2-3 NA NA TRBV23-1 TGCGCCAGCAGTAATAGCCCTTCAACAGATACGCAGTATTTT CASSNSPSTDTQYF
TRBJ2-7 NA NA TRBV7-9 TGTGCCAGCAGCCCCGGACAGTACTACGAGCAGTACTTC CASSPGQYYEQYF
TRBJ2-1 NA NA TRBV27 TGTGCCAGCAGTTTATCAGACAGAACCTACAATGAGCAGTTCTTC CASSLSDRTYNEQFF
TRBJ2-1 NA NA TRBV28 TGTGCCAGCAGTTGGAGGGGGCGTGAGCAGTTCTTC CASSWRGREQFF
TRBJ2-1 TRBD1 NA TRBV9 TGTGCCAGCAGCCAACGGACAGGAGGCGATGAGCAGTTCTTC CASSQRTGGDEQFF
TRBJ2-7 NA NA TRBV5-1 TGCGCCAGCAGCTTGGGAGGGCCTAGAGAGCAGTACTTC CASSLGGPREQYF
TRBJ2-2 TRBD2 NA TRBV5-4 TGTGCCAGCAGCCCCGGGGGGACCGGGGAGCTGTTTTTT CASSPGGTGELFF
TRBJ1-2 TRBD1 few TRBV5-1 TGCGCCAGCAGCGAGACAGGGGCGGACGGCTACACCTTC CASSETGADGYTF
TRBJ1-5 NA NA TRBV5-6 TGTGCCAGCAGCTTCTCCGTCAATCAGCCCCAGCATTTT CASSFSVNQPQHF
TRBJ2-1 NA NA TRBV27 TGTGCCAGCAGTTTAAGGTGGGGGGGCTTGGATGAGCAGTTCTTC CASSLRWGGLDEQFF
TRBJ2-2 TRBD2 NA TRBV29-1 TGCAGCGTTGAAGATACCCCTAGGGGAGGGCCGAGGGAGCTGTTTTTT CSVEDTPRGGPRELFF
TRBJ2-6 TRBD1 NA TRBV11-2 TGTGCCAGCAGCTTCCGGACAGGGGGCTCTGGGGCCAACGTCCTGACTTTC CASSFRTGGSGANVLTF
TRBJ2-1 NA once TRBV5-1 TGCGCCAGCAGCCCCGGCGGGTCGGCCCGCTACTCCTACAATGAGCAGTTCTTC CASSPGGSARYSYNEQFF
TRBJ2-2 TRBD2 NA TRBV6-4 TGTGCCAGCAGCCACTCTACTAGCGGGAAGGCGGGGGAGCTGTTTTTT CASSHSTSGKAGELFF
TRBJ1-1 NA NA TRBV12-3/TRBV12-4 TGTGCCAGCAGTTTATCTCTGAACACTGAAGCTTTCTTT CASSLSLNTEAFF
TRBJ2-5 TRBD2 NA TRBV7-7 TGTGCCAGCAGCTTAGGGGGAACTAGCGGGAGGTGGGAGACCCAGTACTTC CASSLGGTSGRWETQYF
TRBJ2-1 NA NA TRBV4-3 TGCGCCAGCAGCCAAGACGCGGCCCTCAGGGGATACAATGAGCAGTTCTTC CASSQDAALRGYNEQFF
TRBJ1-2 NA NA TRBV15 TGTGCCACCAGCAGACAAACAACCGGCCGGGATGGCTACACCTTC CATSRQTTGRDGYTF
TRBJ2-7 TRBD1 NA TRBV2 TGTGCCAGCAGTGAACCGGGGGCAGGGGGCTACAGATTAAATAGGCTATTCGACGAGCAGTACTTC CASSEPGAGGYRLNRLFDEQYF
TRBJ1-5 TRBD1 NA TRBV27 TGTGCCAGCGGGGGACAGGGGGCCGCTTTTGGCAATCAGCCCCAGCATTTT CASGGQGAAFGNQPQHF
TRBJ2-1 NA NA TRBV5-1 TGCGCCAGCAGCTTGGTCCCGGAGAAAAACAATGAGCAGTTCTTC CASSLVPEKNNEQFF
TRBJ2-7 TRBD1 NA TRBV7-9 TGTGCCAGCAGCTTAGGACAGGGATTCTACGAGCAGTACTTC CASSLGQGFYEQYF
TRBJ2-7 NA NA TRBV12-3/TRBV12-4 TGTGCCAGCAGTTCCCCCGGCTCCTACGAGCAGTACTTC CASSSPGSYEQYF
TRBJ2-1 NA NA TRBV24-1 TGTGCCACCAGTGAATACCCAGGGTACGATGAGCAGTTCTTC CATSEYPGYDEQFF
TRBJ2-1 NA once TRBV2 TGTGCCAGCAGGCACGTGGCGGGTAGCTCCTACAATGAGCAGTTCTTC CASRHVAGSSYNEQFF
TRBJ1-1 NA NA TRBV7-2 TGTGCCAGCAGCTTCTCAGGGGCGAACACTGAAGCTTTCTTT CASSFSGANTEAFF
TRBJ1-6 TRBD1 NA TRBV28 TGTGCCAGCAGACCGGACAGGGCCTTCGGCTCCTATAATTCACCCCTCCACTTT CASRPDRAFGSYNSPLHF
TRBJ1-1 TRBD1 once TRBV6-5 TGTGCCAGCAGTACCCCAGGGGGTGAGGGCACTGAAGCTTTCTTT CASSTPGGEGTEAFF
TRBJ2-7 TRBD1 once TRBV5-1 TGCGCCAGCAGCAACCGGGACAGGGGATCCTACGAGCAGTACTTC CASSNRDRGSYEQYF
TRBJ2-2 NA once TRBV3-1/TRBV3-2 TGTGCCAGCAGGCCCCCTATAATCACCGGGGAGCTGTTTTTT CASRPPIITGELFF